These T cell receptor beta chains were read from a single sample in a study of blood T cells in healthy people across ages. TCRdb analysed the 5' RACE reads with MiXCR anew, one entry per CDR3 protein. Of about 840,000 distinct CDR3 sequences listed, 29% are singletons. The same data also contributed to another study, on T cells of mothers and their children.

Specimen: blood. The receptors come from a middle-aged woman in good health. The CDR3 runs from the conserved cysteine through the conserved F or W. A D gene is named only where the DNA matches it firmly. Clone size appears in some rows only: once, few, many, or a class for an expanded clone.

abundance	v_gene	d_gene	j_gene	CDR3nt	CDR3aa
.	TRBV7-9	.	TRBJ2-1	TGTGCCAGCAGCGCAGGGGCAGGGTACAATGAGCAGTTCTTC	CASSAGAGYNEQFF
once	TRBV2	.	TRBJ1-4	TGTGCCCGCAACGACGGGGACGGTAATGAAAAACTGTTTTTT	CARNDGDGNEKLFF
.	TRBV7-6	.	TRBJ2-1	TGTGCCAGCAGCTTGAGACTAGACAGCCTAGGTATTAATGAGCAGTTCTTC	CASSLRLDSLGINEQFF
many	TRBV20-1	.	TRBJ2-1	TGCGGGGGGGCAGGTGTAGGGTTTGCCTACAATGAGCAGTTCTTC	CGGAGVGFAYNEQFF
many	TRBV20-1	TRBD1	TRBJ2-1	TGCAGTGCTATGGACAGGGTTGAGCAGTTCTTC	CSAMDRVEQFF
.	TRBV9	.	TRBJ1-2	TGTGCCAGCAGCGAAACAGGGTTGAGGGCTAACTATGGCTACACCTTC	CASSETGLRANYGYTF
once	TRBV5-1	TRBD1	TRBJ2-3	TGCGCCAGCAGCAAATCCAGGACAGGGGGGACAGATACGCAGTATTTT	CASSKSRTGGTDTQYF
.	TRBV9	.	TRBJ2-7	TGTGCCAGCAGCTCGGCGGGGGCCTTTTCCTACGAGCAGTACTTC	CASSSAGAFSYEQYF
.	TRBV2	TRBD1	TRBJ2-4	TGTGCCAGCAGTACCGATACAGGGGTTACCTACAATGAGCAGTACTTC	CASSTDTGVTYNEQYF
.	TRBV7-2	.	TRBJ1-2	TGTGCCAGCAGCTTAGCGGTGATAAAGGCCTATGGCTACACCTTC	CASSLAVIKAYGYTF
many	TRBV20-1	TRBD2	TRBJ2-3	TGCAGTGCCGAACCTAGCGGGGGGGCTTTTATAAGCACAGATACGCAGTATTTT	CSAEPSGGAFISTDTQYF
.	TRBV29-1	.	TRBJ2-2	TGCAGCGTTGTACGCGGAAACACCGGGGAGCTGTTTTTT	CSVVRGNTGELFF
many	TRBV4-3	TRBD2	TRBJ2-1	TGCGCCAGCAGCTTTAGCGGGGGGACTTCTAATGAGCAGTTCTTC	CASSFSGGTSNEQFF
.	TRBV12-3/TRBV12-4	.	TRBJ1-1	TGTGCCAGTAAGGTCCCGGGAAACACTGAAGCTTTCTTT	CASKVPGNTEAFF
.	TRBV20-1	.	TRBJ2-7	TGCAGTGCTAGCGCAGGGTACGAGCAGTACTTC	CSASAGYEQYF
few	TRBV9	.	TRBJ2-3	TGTGCCAGCAGCGTACCCAGAATGATGGTGAACAGGCCCTCAAACACAGATACGCAGTATTTT	CASSVPRMMVNRPSNTDTQYF
many	TRBV15	TRBD1	TRBJ2-7	TGTGCCACCAGCATAGACAGGGGACCATACGAGCAGTACTTC	CATSIDRGPYEQYF
.	TRBV27	.	TRBJ1-2	TGTGCCAGCAGTTTATCGGGGGTCAGGGTCTATGGCTACACCTTC	CASSLSGVRVYGYTF
once	TRBV2	TRBD2	TRBJ2-5	TGTGCCAGCAGGTTACTAGCGGGGGGCGAAGATGAGCAGTACTTC	CASRLLAGGEDEQYF
many	TRBV20-1	TRBD1	TRBJ2-7	TGCAGTGCTAGCCCCGGGACAGTCATCCACGAGCAGTACTTC	CSASPGTVIHEQYF
.	TRBV20-1	.	TRBJ1-6	TGCAGTGCTAAGTCTAATTCACCCCTCCACTTT	CSAKSNSPLHF
.	TRBV20-1	.	TRBJ1-5	TGCAGTGCGGGGGTCAGGGTCAATCAGCCCCAGCATTTT	CSAGVRVNQPQHF
.	TRBV20-1	TRBD2	TRBJ2-5	TGCAGTGCCCCAAGGGAGGGAGAGACCCAGTACTTC	CSAPREGETQYF
many	TRBV12-3/TRBV12-4	.	TRBJ1-6	TGTGCCAGCAGTTTAAGGTTCTGGGGCGAAAATAATTCACCCCTCCACTTT	CASSLRFWGENNSPLHF
.	TRBV2	.	TRBJ2-7	TGTGCCAGCAGTGAAGACAGGGTCCGCGAGCAGTACTTC	CASSEDRVREQYF
.	TRBV12-3/TRBV12-4	.	TRBJ1-2	TGTGCCGGCAGTTTAATGGGAGACTATGGCTACGCCTTC	CAGSLMGDYGYAF
many	TRBV5-1	TRBD1	TRBJ2-7	TGCGCCAGCAGCTTGGGGCAGGGGGCGATCGAGCAGTACTTC	CASSLGQGAIEQYF
.	TRBV3-1	TRBD2	TRBJ2-5	TGTGCCAGCAGGCCACGGCTAGCGGGGGGCCGACGCCTCCAAGAGACCCAGTACTTC	CASRPRLAGGRRLQETQYF
.	TRBV7-2	.	TRBJ2-3	TGTGCCAGCCATAGGTCCTTTTTATCTACAGATACGCAGTATTTT	CASHRSFLSTDTQYF
many	TRBV7-9	.	TRBJ2-3	TGTGCCAGCAGCTTAAGCGGTACGCAGTATTTT	CASSLSGTQYF
many	TRBV11-2	.	TRBJ2-3	TGTGCCAGCAGTCCGAGGCGGGGCGATACAGATACGCAGTATTTT	CASSPRRGDTDTQYF
many	TRBV6-2/TRBV6-3	.	TRBJ2-4	TGTGCCAGCAGCTCCCCCCAGGCAGCCAAAAACATTCAGTACTTC	CASSSPQAAKNIQYF
few	TRBV30	.	TRBJ1-6	TGTGCCTGGAGCAGGAGCCTCTATAATTCACCCCTCCACTTT	CAWSRSLYNSPLHF
few	TRBV5-1	TRBD1	TRBJ1-2	TGCGCCAGCAGCTTGGCTGGACAGGAAGCGGGTGGCTACACCTTC	CASSLAGQEAGGYTF
.	TRBV20-1	.	TRBJ2-4	TGCAGTGCTAGCCTTATGGGGGGCGGGATGCTAGCCAAAAACATTCAGTACTTC	CSASLMGGGMLAKNIQYF
few	TRBV27	TRBD1	TRBJ1-2	TGTGCCAGCAGTCCACTCCAACCGGGACAGGGGAGAGCTAACTATGGCTACACCTTC	CASSPLQPGQGRANYGYTF
.	TRBV7-2	.	TRBJ1-2	TGTGCCAGCAGCGCCATTTGGGACTATGGCTACACCTTC	CASSAIWDYGYTF
once	TRBV3-1	.	TRBJ2-5	TGTGCCAGCAAGCCCCAAACGAGGGTTGGAGAGACCCAGTACTTC	CASKPQTRVGETQYF
many	TRBV6-5	.	TRBJ2-1	TGTGCCAGCAGTTACTCGGGGGGTTGGAACAATGAGCAGTTCTTC	CASSYSGGWNNEQFF
.	TRBV20-1	.	TRBJ2-7	TGCAGTGCAGGGACTTCGAGCTCCTACGAGCAGTACTTC	CSAGTSSSYEQYF
.	TRBV7-2	.	TRBJ2-1	TGTGCCAGCACCCCGTATCGTGGGAATGAGCAGTTCTTC	CASTPYRGNEQFF
few	TRBV5-6	.	TRBJ1-2	TGTGCCAGCAGCTTGGGGCCTGAGGCAGATGGCTACACCTTC	CASSLGPEADGYTF
.	TRBV12-3/TRBV12-4	.	TRBJ2-1	TGTGCCAGCAGTCACAGAGGCAATGAGCAGTTCTTC	CASSHRGNEQFF
.	TRBV11-2	.	TRBJ2-4	TGTGCCAGCAGCTCTATTAGAAGTAGGATGCAGGTGCTCAATGAGCAGTACTTC	CASSSIRSRMQVLNEQYF
many	TRBV7-2	TRBD1	TRBJ2-7	TGTGCCAGCAGCTTTGGGACAGGGTTTCGCGAGCAGTACTTC	CASSFGTGFREQYF
.	TRBV20-1	.	TRBJ2-5	TGCAGTGCTTCCTTCTCGACCGGTGGGGTCAATGAGCAGTACTTC	CSASFSTGGVNEQYF
.	TRBV28	.	TRBJ1-4	TGTGCCAGCACCAATTCCCCCGACAGGAGTAATGAAAAACTGTTTTTT	CASTNSPDRSNEKLFF
many	TRBV11-2	.	TRBJ2-7	TGTGCCAGCAGCTCGCCCCACCGGGCCAGGGGGGCCTCCTACGAGCAGTACTTC	CASSSPHRARGASYEQYF
many	TRBV28	TRBD1	TRBJ2-7	TGTGCCAGCACCAGACAGGGCTCCTACGAGCAGTACTTC	CASTRQGSYEQYF
many	TRBV12-3/TRBV12-4	TRBD1	TRBJ1-5	TGTGCCAGCAGTCTTGACAGGGCTAATCAGCCCCAGCATTTT	CASSLDRANQPQHF
few	TRBV14	TRBD1	TRBJ2-7	TGTGCCAGCAGCCTGAGACAGGGCCTAAGCTCCTACGAGCAGTACTTC	CASSLRQGLSSYEQYF
few	TRBV7-2	TRBD2	TRBJ2-1	TGTGCCAGCAGCTTGGGGGAACTAGCGGGGTTCCCCTACAATGAGCAGTTCTTC	CASSLGELAGFPYNEQFF
.	TRBV28	.	TRBJ2-3	TGTGCCAGCAGTCCACGAAACTTGGGTACGCAGTATTTT	CASSPRNLGTQYF
many	TRBV7-9	TRBD2	TRBJ2-7	TGTGCCAGCAGCAGGACTAGCGGGGGGCCATCCTCCTACGAGCAGTACTTC	CASSRTSGGPSSYEQYF
few	TRBV13	.	TRBJ1-1	TGTGCCAGCAGCTTAGCGACTATCACGTCCATGAACACTGAAGCTTTCTTT	CASSLATITSMNTEAFF